What follows describes a single TCR beta chain. Its antigen is undetermined. The data belong to a study of identifying expanded T cells in peripheral blood. The study, taken as a whole, reports: Variance in clone template counts between approximately two-week samples significantly increased with total template count across all healthy donors. Technical replicates showed roughly 1.2 changed clones; two weeks around 15; four weeks 19.

The method was immunoSEQ multiplex PCR; TCRdb's version includes in-frame clones alone and lacks a portion of them. The sample includes 75,000 to 95,000 clones, roughly 90% seen only once; the top ten take approximately 7%. Germline values: CDR1 LGHNA, CDR2 YNFKEQ. The CDR3 has 20 amino acids. V gave up 0 bases and J gave up 2 bases; unmatched junction bases: 17. Healthy donors had no documented immune events, such as infections, while sampled. The chain uses TRBV4-2 and TRBJ2-5, with TRBD1 identical over 8 bases. This sequence originates from a person between 18 and 69 years old in good health. The specimen sequenced was blood. CDR3 amino acids: CASSQEGPSGGQGRQETQYF. The CDR3 region has the DNA TGTGCCAGCAGCCAAGAAGGCCCCTCAGGCGGACAGGGACGGCAAGAGACCCAGTACTTC.